What follows are 15 T cell receptor beta chains derived from one specimen sequenced in a study of blood T cell repertoires in COVID-19. Sequenced by immunoSEQ multiplex PCR; TCRdb stores in-frame clones only, minus some. This table has under 200,000 clones, approximately 88% appearing once. Sequencing was done on a sample of peripheral blood. The receptors shown here come from an elderly woman with active or convalescent COVID-19.

The chain couples TRBV7-8 to TRBJ2-3; 7 bases line up with TRBD1. J lost 9 bases, V lost 5 bases, and 5 bases had no gene match. Germline V gene data show CDR1 as SGHVS and CDR2 as FQNEAQ. The CDR3 totals 12 residues. In nucleotides, the CDR3 is TGTGCCAGCAGCCGGGACAGTCCCACGCAGTATTTT. Translated, it gives CASSRDSPTQYF.

The V call is TRBV18, the J call TRBJ1-5; D not certain. Trimming stripped 5 bases from V and 1 base from J, with 9 bases between. Germline CDR1 KGHSH, CDR2 LQKENI. The CDR3 sequence is 14 residues long. The CDR3 reads CASSFGPSNQPQHF. The CDR3 region has the DNA TGTGCCAGCTCATTCGGTCCGAGCAATCAGCCCCAGCATTTT.

The J gene is TRBJ2-2, the V gene TRBV7-8; TRBD1 might be the D (6 bases). The CDR3 is made up of 15 amino acids. Germline lookup yields CDR1 SGHVS and CDR2 FQNEAQ. V was shortened by 2 bases and J by 8 bases, with 15 bases between the two germline ends. The CDR3 bases are TGTGCCAGCAGCTTAACGGCAGGGGAAGCGGGGGAGCTGTTTTTT. Encoded protein: CASSLTAGEAGELFF.

This clone was seen just once. The chain uses TRBV7-3 and TRBJ1-1; TRBD1 matches 8 bases. The CDR3 spans 14 residues. V was pared by 5 bases and J by 3 bases, with 5 bases of the junction left unmatched. Germline CDR1 SGHTA, CDR2 FQGTGA. CDR3 nucleotide sequence: TGTGCCAGCAGCCCCAGGGGGCAGTACACTGAAGCTTTCTTT. This sequence encodes CASSPRGQYTEAFF.

In DNA, the CDR3 is TGTGCCAGTAGTTTTGGTCGACAGGGGAATTCACCCCTCCACTTT. Protein sequence: CASSFGRQGNSPLHF. The V call is TRBV19, the J call TRBJ1-6, with 8 bases lining up with TRBD1. This CDR3 spans 15 amino acids. CDR1 is LNHDA, CDR2 SQIVND, per germline (reference sequence). The V gene end was trimmed by 5 bases and the J gene end by 7 bases; junction bases not matched to a gene: 7.

The V and J genes are TRBV7-2 and TRBJ2-7; tentative D call: TRBD1 (5 bases). Trimming cost V 5 bases and J 1 base, with 9 bases left between them. Germline CDR1 and CDR2: SGHTA and FQGNSA. The length of the CDR3 is 13 residues. CDR3 residues: CASSRWTSYEQYF. Written as DNA, the CDR3 is TGTGCCAGCAGCCGATGGACATCCTACGAGCAGTACTTC. Looking up the rest from reference TRBV7-2 and TRBJ2-7 gives the full variable domain: GAGVSQSPSNKVTEKGKDVELRCDPISGHTALYWYRQSLGQGLEFLIYFQGNSAPDKSGLPSDRFSAERTGGSVSTLTIQRTQQEDSAVYLCASSRWTSYEQYFGPGTRLTVT.

This clone came up once. The V and J genes are TRBV13 and TRBJ1-2, with 9 positions matching TRBD1. V gave up 5 bases and J gave up 4 bases; unmatched junction bases: 5. The CDR3 is 14 amino acids. CDR1 PRHDT and CDR2 FYEKMQ come from the germline V gene (reference sequence). The CDR3 coding sequence is TGTGCCAGCAGCCAGGACAGGGGTGGCTATGGCTACACCTTC. Encoded protein: CASSQDRGGYGYTF.

The chain carries TRBV6-5 and TRBJ1-5; D ambiguous. The length of the CDR3 is 14 residues. V was pared by 6 bases and J by 3 bases, with 12 bases between. Per the germline V gene, CDR1 is MNHEY and CDR2 is SVGAGI. CDR3 bases: TGTGCCAGCAGCTCCAGAGGCGCCAATCAGCCCCAGCATTTT. This gives the protein CASSSRGANQPQHF.

The chain recombines TRBV18 with TRBJ1-5, with 8 bases matching TRBD1. This CDR3 is 15 amino acids long. CDR1 and CDR2 from the germline V gene are KGHSH and LQKENI. J gave up 5 bases and V 5 bases, and 8 bases lay outside the gene matches. Here the CDR3 reads CASSGTGGSDQPQHF. In DNA, the CDR3 is TGTGCCAGCTCAGGGACAGGCGGAAGTGATCAGCCCCAGCATTTT.

This clone was recorded a few times. The V gene is TRBV28, the J gene TRBJ1-4; tentative D call: TRBD1 (6 bases). This CDR3 has 16 residues. Germline V gene data show CDR1 as MDHEN and CDR2 as SYDVKM. The V and J ends lost 8 bases and 7 bases respectively, with 23 bases between them. The DNA for the CDR3 is TGTGCCAGCCACCCGGGGGGCTTGTGGGGAAGTGAAAAACTGTTTTTT. This encodes CASHPGGLWGSEKLFF.

V gene TRBV6-1 combines with J gene TRBJ2-1, with D possibly being TRBD1 (6 bases). CDR1 is MNHNS and CDR2 is SASEGT in the germline V gene. The V end was cut by 0 bases, the J end by 2 bases, with 11 bases between. The CDR3 has 16 amino acids. The CDR3 sequence is CASSEAAGVTYNEQFF. CDR3 sequence (DNA): TGTGCCAGCAGTGAAGCGGCAGGGGTAACCTACAATGAGCAGTTCTTC.

V gene TRBV9 combines with J gene TRBJ2-7; D is possibly TRBD1 (6 bases). CDR3 length: 12 amino acids. Germline V gives CDR1 SGDLS, CDR2 YYNGEE. Trimming stripped 0 bases from V and 6 bases from J, with 7 bases between. CDR3 in amino acids: CASSVGGGEQYF. The CDR3 nucleotides are TGTGCCAGCAGCGTAGGAGGGGGCGAGCAGTACTTC.

The rearrangement joins TRBV3-1 (or the pseudogene TRBV3-2) to TRBJ1-1; no clear D gene. Deletions cut 4 bases from V and 1 base from J, with 7 bases between. The CDR3 runs to 13 residues. The germline gives CDR1 LGHDT, CDR2 YNNKEL (reference sequence). The CDR3 DNA is TGTGCCAGCAGCCTAGGAGGGAACACTGAAGCTTTCTTT. It yields the protein CASSLGGNTEAFF.

The chain carries TRBV5-4 and TRBJ2-5; TRBD2 matches at 10 bases. The germline V gene encodes CDR1 SGHNT and CDR2 YYREEE (reference sequence). This CDR3 has 15 amino acids. J was trimmed by 5 bases and V by 7 bases; bases with no gene match: 11. CDR3 nucleotide sequence: TGTGCCAGCCCCCGGCTAGCGGGGGCAGGGGAGACCCAGTACTTC. Translating gives CASPRLAGAGETQYF.

This chain connects TRBV28 to TRBJ1-1, with a tentative D call TRBD1 (6 bases). V lost 2 bases and J lost 7, with 14 bases in between. The CDR3 length is 14 residues. Per the germline V gene, CDR1 is MDHEN and CDR2 is SYDVKM. The CDR3 region has the DNA TGTGCCAGCAGTTTAGGGGGCGGTGGGAATGAAGCTTTCTTT. This gives the protein CASSLGGGGNEAFF.